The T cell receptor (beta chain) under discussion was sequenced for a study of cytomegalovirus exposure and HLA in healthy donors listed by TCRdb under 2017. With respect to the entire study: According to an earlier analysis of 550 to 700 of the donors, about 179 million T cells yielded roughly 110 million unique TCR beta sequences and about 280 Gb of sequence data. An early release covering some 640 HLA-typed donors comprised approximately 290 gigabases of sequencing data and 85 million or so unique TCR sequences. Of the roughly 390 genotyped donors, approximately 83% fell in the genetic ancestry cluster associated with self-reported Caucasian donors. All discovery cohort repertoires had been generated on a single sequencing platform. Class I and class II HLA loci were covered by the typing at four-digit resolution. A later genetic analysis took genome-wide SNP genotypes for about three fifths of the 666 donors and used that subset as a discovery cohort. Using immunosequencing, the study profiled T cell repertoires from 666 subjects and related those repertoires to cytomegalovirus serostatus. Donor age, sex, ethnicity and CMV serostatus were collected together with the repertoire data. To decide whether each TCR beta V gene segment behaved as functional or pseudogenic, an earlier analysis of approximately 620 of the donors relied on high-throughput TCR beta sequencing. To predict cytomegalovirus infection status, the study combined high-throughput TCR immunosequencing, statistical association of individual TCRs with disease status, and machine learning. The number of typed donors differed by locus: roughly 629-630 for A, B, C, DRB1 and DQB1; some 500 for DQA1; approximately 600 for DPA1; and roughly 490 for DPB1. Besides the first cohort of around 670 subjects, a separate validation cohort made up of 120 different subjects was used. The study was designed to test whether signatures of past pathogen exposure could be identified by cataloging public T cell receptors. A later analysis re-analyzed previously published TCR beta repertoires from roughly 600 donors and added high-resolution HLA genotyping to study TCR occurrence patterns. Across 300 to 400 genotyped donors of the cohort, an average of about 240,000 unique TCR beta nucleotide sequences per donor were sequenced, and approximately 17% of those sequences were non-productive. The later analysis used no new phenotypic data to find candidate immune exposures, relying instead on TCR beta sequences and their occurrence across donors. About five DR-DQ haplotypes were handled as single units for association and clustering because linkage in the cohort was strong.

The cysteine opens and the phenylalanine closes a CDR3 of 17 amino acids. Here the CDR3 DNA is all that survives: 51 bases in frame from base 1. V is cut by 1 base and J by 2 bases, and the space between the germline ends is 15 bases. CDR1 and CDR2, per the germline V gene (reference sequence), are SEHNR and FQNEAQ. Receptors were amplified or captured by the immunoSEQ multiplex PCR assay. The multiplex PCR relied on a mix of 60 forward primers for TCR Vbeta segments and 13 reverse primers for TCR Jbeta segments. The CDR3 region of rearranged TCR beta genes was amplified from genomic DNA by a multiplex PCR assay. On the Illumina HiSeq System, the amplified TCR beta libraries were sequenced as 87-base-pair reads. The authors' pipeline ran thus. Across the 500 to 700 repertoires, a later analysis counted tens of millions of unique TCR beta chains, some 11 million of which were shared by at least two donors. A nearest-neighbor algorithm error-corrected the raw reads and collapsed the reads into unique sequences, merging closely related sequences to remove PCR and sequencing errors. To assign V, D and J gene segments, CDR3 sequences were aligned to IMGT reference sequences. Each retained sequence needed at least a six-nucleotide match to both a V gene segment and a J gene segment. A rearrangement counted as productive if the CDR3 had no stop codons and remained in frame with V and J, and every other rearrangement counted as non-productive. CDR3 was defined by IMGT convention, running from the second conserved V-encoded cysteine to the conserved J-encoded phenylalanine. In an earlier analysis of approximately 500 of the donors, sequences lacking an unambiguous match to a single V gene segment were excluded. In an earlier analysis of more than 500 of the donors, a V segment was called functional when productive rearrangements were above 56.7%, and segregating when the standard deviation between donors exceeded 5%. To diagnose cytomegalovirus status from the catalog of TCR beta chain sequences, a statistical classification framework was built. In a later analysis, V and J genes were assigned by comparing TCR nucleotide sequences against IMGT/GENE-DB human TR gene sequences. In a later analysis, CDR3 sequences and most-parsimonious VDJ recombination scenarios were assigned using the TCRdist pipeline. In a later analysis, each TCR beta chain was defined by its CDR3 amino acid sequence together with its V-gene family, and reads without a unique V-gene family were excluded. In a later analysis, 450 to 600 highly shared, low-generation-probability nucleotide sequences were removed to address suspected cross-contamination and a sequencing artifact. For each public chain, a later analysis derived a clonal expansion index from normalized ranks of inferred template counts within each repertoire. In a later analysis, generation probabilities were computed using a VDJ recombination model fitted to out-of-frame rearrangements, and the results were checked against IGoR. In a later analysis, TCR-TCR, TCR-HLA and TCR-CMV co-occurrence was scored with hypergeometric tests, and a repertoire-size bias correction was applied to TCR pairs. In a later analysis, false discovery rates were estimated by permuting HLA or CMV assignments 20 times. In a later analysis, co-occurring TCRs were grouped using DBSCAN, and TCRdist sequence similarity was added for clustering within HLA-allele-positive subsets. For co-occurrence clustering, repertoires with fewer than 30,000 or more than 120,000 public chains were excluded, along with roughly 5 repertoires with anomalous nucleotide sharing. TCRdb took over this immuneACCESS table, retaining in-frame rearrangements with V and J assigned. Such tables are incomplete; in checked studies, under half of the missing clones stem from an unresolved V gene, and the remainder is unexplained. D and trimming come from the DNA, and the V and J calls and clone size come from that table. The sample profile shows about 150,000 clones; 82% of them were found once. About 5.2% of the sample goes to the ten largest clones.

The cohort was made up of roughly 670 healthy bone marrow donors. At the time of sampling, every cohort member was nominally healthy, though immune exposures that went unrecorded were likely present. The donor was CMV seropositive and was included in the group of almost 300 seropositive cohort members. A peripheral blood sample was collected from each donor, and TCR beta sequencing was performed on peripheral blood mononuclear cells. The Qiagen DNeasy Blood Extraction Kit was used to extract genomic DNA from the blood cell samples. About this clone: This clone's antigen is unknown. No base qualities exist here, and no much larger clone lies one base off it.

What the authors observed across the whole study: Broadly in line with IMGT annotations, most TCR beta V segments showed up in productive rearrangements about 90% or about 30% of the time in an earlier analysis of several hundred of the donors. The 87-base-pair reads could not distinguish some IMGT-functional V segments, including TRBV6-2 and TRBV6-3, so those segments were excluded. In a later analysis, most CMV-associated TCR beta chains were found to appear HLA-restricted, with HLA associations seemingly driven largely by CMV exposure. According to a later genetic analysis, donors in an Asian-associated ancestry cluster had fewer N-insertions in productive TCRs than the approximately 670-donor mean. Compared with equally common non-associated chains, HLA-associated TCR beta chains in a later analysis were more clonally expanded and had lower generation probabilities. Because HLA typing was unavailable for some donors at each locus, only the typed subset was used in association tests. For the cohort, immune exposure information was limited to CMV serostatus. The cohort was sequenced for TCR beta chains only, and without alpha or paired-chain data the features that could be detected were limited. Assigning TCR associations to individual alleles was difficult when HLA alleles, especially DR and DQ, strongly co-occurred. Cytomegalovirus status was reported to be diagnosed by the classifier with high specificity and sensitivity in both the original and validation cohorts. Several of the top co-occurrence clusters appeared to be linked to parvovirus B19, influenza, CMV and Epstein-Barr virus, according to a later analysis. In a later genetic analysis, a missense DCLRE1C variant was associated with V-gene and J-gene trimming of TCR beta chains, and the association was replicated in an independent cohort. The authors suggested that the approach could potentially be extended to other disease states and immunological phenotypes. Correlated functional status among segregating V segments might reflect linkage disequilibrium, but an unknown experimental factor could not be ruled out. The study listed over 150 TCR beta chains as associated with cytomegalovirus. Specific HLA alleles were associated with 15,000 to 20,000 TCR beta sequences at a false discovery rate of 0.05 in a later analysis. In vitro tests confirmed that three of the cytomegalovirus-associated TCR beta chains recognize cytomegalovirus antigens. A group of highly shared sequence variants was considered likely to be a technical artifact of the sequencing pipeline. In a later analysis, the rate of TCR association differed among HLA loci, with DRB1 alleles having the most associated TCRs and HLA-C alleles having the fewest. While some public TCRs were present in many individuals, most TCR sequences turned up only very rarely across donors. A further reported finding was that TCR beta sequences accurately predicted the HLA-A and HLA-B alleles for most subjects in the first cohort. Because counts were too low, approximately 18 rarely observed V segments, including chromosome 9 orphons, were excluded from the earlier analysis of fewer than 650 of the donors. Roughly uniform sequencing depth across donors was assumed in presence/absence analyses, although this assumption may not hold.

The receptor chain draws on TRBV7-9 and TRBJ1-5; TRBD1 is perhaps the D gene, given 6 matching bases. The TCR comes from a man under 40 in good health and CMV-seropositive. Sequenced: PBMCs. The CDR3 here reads CASSLEVRGFGNQPQHF. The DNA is TGTGCCAGCAGCTTAGAAGTCAGGGGATTCGGCAATCAGCCCCAGCATTTT.